Below are 23 T cell receptor beta chains sequenced from a single sample in a study of PD-1 blockade in classical Hodgkin lymphoma. Sequenced by immunoSEQ multiplex PCR; TCRdb stores in-frame clones only, minus some. Of around 7,500 clones in the sample, around 84% are singletons; the top ten hold roughly a fifth. No patient escaped relapse after autologous stem cell transplantation, and brentuximab vedotin exposure varied. Applied to thawed PBMCs, magnetic negative selection was the method used to isolate CD8+ T cells. The sample was CD8+ T cells from blood, taken at baseline. Source of these receptors: a human donor with classical Hodgkin lymphoma.

The V call is TRBV28, the J call TRBJ2-7; 14 positions match TRBD2. The CDR3 sequence is 19 residues long. V gave up 2 bases and J gave up 4 bases; unmatched junction bases: 13. Germline assignment: CDR1 MDHEN and CDR2 SYDVKM. CDR3 amino acids: CASSLPGLAGGSGGYEQYF. The CDR3 DNA follows: TGTGCCAGCAGTTTACCCGGACTAGCGGGAGGCTCGGGAGGTTACGAGCAGTACTTC.

This clone was counted a single time. The chain uses TRBV7-2 and TRBJ2-5, with TRBD1 matching 7 bases. The better agreement between TRBJ2-7 and the DNA end casts doubt on the J call. Germline CDR1 and CDR2: SGHTA and FQGNSA. There are 19 residues in the CDR3. The CDR3 loop reads CASSLDGTVPYVGAYEQYF. The CDR3 bases are TGTGCCAGCAGCTTAGATGGGACAGTCCCCTACGTCGGTGCCTACGAGCAGTACTTC.

This chain links TRBV13 with TRBJ2-3; 9 bases fit TRBD1. Germline CDR1 is PRHDT and CDR2 is FYEKMQ (reference sequence). Trimming cost V 4 bases and J 1 base; bases outside gene matches: 6. The CDR3 is made up of 16 amino acids. DNA of the CDR3: TGTGCCAGCAGCTCGACAGGGGGAACCGGCACAGATACGCAGTATTTT. Protein: CASSSTGGTGTDTQYF.

The chain uses TRBV10-3 and TRBJ2-4, with 7 bases lining up with TRBD2. The CDR3 has 15 amino acids. The V and J ends lost 10 bases and 1 base, in that order; junction bases with no gene match: 10. CDR1 is ENHRY, CDR2 SYGVKD, per germline. The CDR3 region has the DNA TGTGCCACCAGGGCGGGGGACCAGGCCAAAAACATTCAGTACTTC. Amino acid sequence: CATRAGDQAKNIQYF.

The chain is built from TRBV6-1 and TRBJ1-1, with TRBD1 as a possible D gene (6 bases). Germline lookup yields CDR1 MNHNS and CDR2 SASEGT. Trimming took 6 bases from V and 4 from J, leaving 15 bases between them. The CDR3 sequence is 14 residues long. The CDR3 region has the DNA TGTGCCAGCAGACCTGGTGGGGGGCTCACTGAAGCTTTCTTT. Its translation is CASRPGGGLTEAFF.

The chain combines TRBV18 with TRBJ1-6; TRBD1 agrees at 12 bases. J gave up 7 bases and V 1 base, and 5 bases lay outside the gene matches. Looked up from germline, CDR1 is KGHSH and CDR2 is LQKENI. This CDR3 has 17 amino acids. CDR3 in amino acids: CASSPRGTGGQNSPLHF. CDR3 DNA: TGTGCCAGCTCACCACGAGGGACAGGGGGCCAGAATTCACCCCTCCACTTT.

The chain recombines TRBV7-8 with TRBJ2-7; D call uncertain. This CDR3 comprises 14 residues. Between the trimmed V and J ends, which lost 5 bases and 3 bases, there was a span of 14 bases. Per the germline V gene, CDR1 is SGHVS and CDR2 is FQNEAQ. The CDR3, as DNA: TGTGCCAGCAGCCCCCGGTCCGCATTCTACGAGCAGTACTTC. Translating it yields CASSPRSAFYEQYF.

The chain combines TRBV13 with TRBJ2-1; 11 nucleotides agree with TRBD2. Germline assignment: CDR1 PRHDT and CDR2 FYEKMQ (reference sequence). This CDR3 has 16 amino acids. V gave up 5 bases and J gave up 9 bases; unmatched junction bases: 12. The CDR3 DNA is TGTGCCAGCAGCCCCCCCTTAGCGGGAGGGCCAGGTGAGCAGTTCTTC. Translation: CASSPPLAGGPGEQFF.

The genes are TRBV27 and TRBJ2-1; TRBD2 aligns across 7 bases. The CDR3 runs to 14 residues. The ends lost 3 bases at V and 7 bases at J; junction bases unmatched: 6. The germline V gene has CDR1 MNHEY and CDR2 SMNVEV (reference sequence). CDR3 in amino acids: CASSFPGTTNEQFF. CDR3 sequence (DNA): TGTGCCAGCAGTTTTCCCGGGACTACAAATGAGCAGTTCTTC.

The chain recombines TRBV11-3 with TRBJ2-1; D is tentatively TRBD1 or TRBD2 (6 bases each). CDR1 and CDR2 (germline): SGHNT, YENEEA. The CDR3 spans 16 residues. V gave up 0 bases and J gave up 7 bases, with 16 bases separating them. CDR3 residues: CASSLETGAHLNEQFF. The CDR3 nucleotides read TGTGCCAGCAGCTTAGAGACGGGGGCCCACCTAAATGAGCAGTTCTTC.

The chain has TRBV7-9 and TRBJ2-5; the D is unclear. The CDR3 is 12 amino acids. With 5 bases removed from V and 5 bases from J, the gap between germline ends came to 9 bases. Per the germline V gene, CDR1 is SEHNR and CDR2 is FQNEAQ (reference sequence). CDR3 nucleotides: TGTGCCAGCAGCATTTCCCTGGAGACCCAGTACTTC. As protein: CASSISLETQYF.

This clone was seen a single time. The CDR3: CASLLASYEQYF. The CDR3 bases are TGTGCCAGCCTCCTAGCTTCCTACGAGCAGTACTTC. The genes are TRBV6-1 and TRBJ2-7, with D possibly being TRBD2 (5 bases). The germline V gene has CDR1 MNHNS and CDR2 SASEGT. Trimming shortened V by 8 bases and J by 1 base, and 9 bases separated the two germline ends. This CDR3 region has 12 residues.

This CDR3 is CASSLAGGYYEQYF. The CDR3 bases are TGTGCCAGCAGTTTGGCAGGGGGCTACTACGAGCAGTACTTC. The rearrangement links TRBV28 to TRBJ2-7; the match to TRBD1 covers 8 bases. Germline CDR1 is MDHEN and CDR2 is SYDVKM. The CDR3 totals 14 residues. With V trimmed by 3 bases and J by 3 bases, 4 bases remained unmatched.

This chain joins TRBV29-1 and TRBJ2-2, with D possibly TRBD2 on 6 matching bases. From germline, CDR1 is SQVTM and CDR2 ANQGSEA. The CDR3 sequence is 13 residues long. V was pared by 6 bases and J by 3 bases, with 11 bases between. This CDR3 is CSVPREDTGELFF. The CDR3 bases are TGCAGCGTCCCAAGGGAGGACACCGGGGAGCTGTTTTTT.

V is TRBV10-3 and J is TRBJ2-1; no clear D. In germline, CDR1 is ENHRY, CDR2 SYGVKD. V lost 2 bases, J lost 8 bases, and 16 bases lay in between. This CDR3 has 15 amino acids. This CDR3 reads CAISEAPPARYEQFF. CDR3 DNA: TGTGCCATCAGTGAGGCCCCCCCGGCACGATATGAGCAGTTCTTC.

The chain combines TRBV18 with TRBJ2-3; 7 bases line up with TRBD1. Per the germline V gene, CDR1 is KGHSH and CDR2 is LQKENI. Losses at the gene ends were 1 base for V and 1 base for J; bases not matched to a gene: 8. This CDR3 is built from 17 residues. In DNA form, the CDR3 reads TGTGCCAGCTCACCACGGGACAGTCCTTTAGGCACAGATACGCAGTATTTT. The encoded protein is CASSPRDSPLGTDTQYF.

The V and J genes are TRBV5-1 and TRBJ2-7; 9 bases match TRBD1. The germline CDR1 and CDR2 sequences are SGHRS and YFSETQ. The CDR3 covers 16 residues. V lost 1 base and J lost 3; bases outside the gene matches: 8. The CDR3: CASSLYAGTGFYEQYF. CDR3 nucleotides: TGCGCCAGCAGCTTGTACGCCGGGACAGGGTTCTACGAGCAGTACTTC.

CDR3 nucleotide sequence: TGTGCCAGCAGCCCCACAGGGAACGGCTACACCTTC. This sequence encodes CASSPTGNGYTF. This sequence joins TRBV7-8 and TRBJ1-2; a possible D gene is TRBD1 (6 bases). The ends were cut back, 5 bases at V and 8 bases at J, with 12 bases in the middle. Germline values: CDR1 SGHVS, CDR2 FQNEAQ. The CDR3 spans 12 residues. Full variable domain (missing parts from reference TRBV7-8 and TRBJ1-2): GAGVSQSPRYKVAKRGQDVALRCDPISGHVSLFWYQQALGQGPEFLTYFQNEAQLDKSGLPSDRFFAERPEGSVSTLKIQRTQQEDSAVYLCASSPTGNGYTFGSGTRLTVV.

This clone has a handful of counts. At one of its ends the junction is not consistent with the germline gene, which may arise from a read error. V is TRBV7-7 and J is TRBJ1-6; a possible D gene is TRBD1 (5 bases). Germline V gene data show CDR1 as SSHAT and CDR2 as FNYEAQ (reference sequence). The CDR3 contains 13 residues. CDR3 coding DNA: TGTGCTAGCAGCCAGGGCGAGGATTCACCCCTCCACTTT. Translation gives CASSQGEDSPLHF.

This sequence joins TRBV4-1 and TRBJ2-2; D unresolved. Trimming stripped 0 bases from V and 7 bases from J, with 9 bases between. CDR1 and CDR2 from the germline V gene are MGHRA and YSYEKL. The length of the CDR3 is 14 residues. The CDR3 here is CASSQDMVGGELFF. The CDR3 coding sequence is TGCGCCAGCAGCCAAGATATGGTAGGCGGGGAGCTGTTTTTT.

The chain is built from TRBV30 and TRBJ1-1; weak D call: TRBD1 (5 bases). V was pared by 1 base and J by 1 base, with 10 bases between. The CDR3 extends over 14 amino acids. Germline loops: CDR1 GTSNPN, CDR2 SVGIG (reference sequence). DNA for the CDR3: TGTGCCTGGAGTGGGGGGGGTAGGAACACTGAAGCTTTCTTT. Protein: CAWSGGGRNTEAFF.

The V and J genes are TRBV10-3 and TRBJ2-5; 11 bases align to TRBD2. The length of the CDR3 is 15 residues. The junction had 15 bases not matched to a gene; V was cut back by 7 bases and J by 11 bases. CDR1 is ENHRY, CDR2 SYGVKD, per germline. The CDR3 here is CAIIPTSGGRWEQYF. The CDR3 nucleotides are TGTGCCATCATTCCTACTAGCGGGGGTCGCTGGGAGCAGTACTTC.

The V gene is TRBV29-1, the J gene TRBJ2-1; 13 bases agree with TRBD2. The V segment lost 6 bases and the J segment 8 bases; nucleotides outside the gene matches: 7. Germline values: CDR1 SQVTM, CDR2 ANQGSEA. CDR3 length: 14 residues. The CDR3 here is CSVWTSGSYYEQFF. CDR3 coding DNA: TGCAGCGTGTGGACTAGCGGGAGTTATTATGAGCAGTTCTTC.